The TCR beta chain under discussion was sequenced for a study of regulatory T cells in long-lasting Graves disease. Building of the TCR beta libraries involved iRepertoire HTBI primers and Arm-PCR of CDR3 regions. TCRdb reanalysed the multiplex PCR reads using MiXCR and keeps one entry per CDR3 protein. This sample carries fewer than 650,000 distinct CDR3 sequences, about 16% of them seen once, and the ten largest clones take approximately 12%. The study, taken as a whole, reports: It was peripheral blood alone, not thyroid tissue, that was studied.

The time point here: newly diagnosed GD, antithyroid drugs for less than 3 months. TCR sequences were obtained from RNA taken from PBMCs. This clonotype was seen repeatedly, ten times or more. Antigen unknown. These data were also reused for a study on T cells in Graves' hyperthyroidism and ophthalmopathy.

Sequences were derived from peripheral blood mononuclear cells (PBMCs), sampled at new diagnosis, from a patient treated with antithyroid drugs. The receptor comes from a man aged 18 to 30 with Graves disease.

CDR3 nucleotide sequence: TGTGCCAGCGGATGGACCGGGGGTACTGAAGCTTTCTTT. This encodes CASGWTGGTEAFF. V gene TRBV6-1 combines with J gene TRBJ1-1, with a tentative D call TRBD1 (5 bases). The length of the CDR3 is 13 residues. The germline V gene encodes CDR1 MNHNS and CDR2 SASEGT. V was cut by 8 bases and J by 5 bases, with 15 bases left in between.